Following are 5 T cell receptor beta chains from one sample sequenced in a study of cytomegalovirus exposure and HLA in healthy donors. The PCR ran on 60 Vbeta and 13 Jbeta primers. Using immunoSEQ multiplex PCR, the repertoire was profiled, and TCRdb retains in-frame clones only, with some absent. The sample has about 73,000 clones, roughly 70% seen once. The sample consisted of PBMCs. These receptors were taken from a man in his sixties or seventies in good health and CMV-seronegative.

This clone has only one observation. In nucleotides, the CDR3 is TGTGCCAGCAGCTTAGTTCGGACTAGCTTGGTGCAGTTCTTC. Translating it yields CASSLVRTSLVQFF. V and J are TRBV11-2 and TRBJ2-1; 8 bases match TRBD2. CDR1 and CDR2 (germline): SGHAT, FQNNGV. V shed 1 base, J shed 12 bases, and the junction held 8 bases outside the gene matches. CDR3 length equals 14 residues.

V usage is TRBV5-6 and J usage is TRBJ2-7; D might be TRBD1 (6 bases). Per germline, CDR1 SGHDT and CDR2 YYEEEE. CDR3 length: 14 amino acids. The V end was cut by 5 bases, the J end by 2 bases, with 14 bases between. The CDR3 is CASRSTGNPYEQYF. In DNA form, the CDR3 reads TGTGCCAGCAGATCCACAGGGAACCCCTACGAGCAGTACTTC.

The chain employs TRBV9 and TRBJ1-1; D perhaps matches TRBD1 (5 bases). Looked up from germline, CDR1 is SGDLS and CDR2 is YYNGEE. Trimming stripped 3 bases from V and 4 bases from J, with 10 bases between. This CDR3 is 13 amino acids long. CDR3 DNA sequence: TGTGCCAGCAGCGCCCAGGGTATCACTGAAGCTTTCTTT. Amino acid sequence: CASSAQGITEAFF. Full variable domain (rest looked up from reference TRBV9 and TRBJ1-1): DSGVTQTPKHLITATGQRVTLRCSPRSGDLSVYWYQQSLDQGLQFLIQYYNGEERAKGNILERFSAQQFPDLHSELNLSSLELGDSALYFCASSAQGITEAFFGQGTRLTVV.

The chain uses TRBV6-5 and TRBJ1-2; 7 bases agree with TRBD1. CDR3 length equals 14 residues. CDR1 is MNHEY and CDR2 is SVGAGI in the germline V gene. Trimming removed 0 bases from V and 8 bases from J; junction bases left unmatched: 6. The CDR3 protein is CASSYSRQGGGYTF. CDR3 sequence (DNA): TGTGCCAGCAGTTACTCGAGACAGGGCGGAGGCTACACCTTC.

CDR3 sequence (DNA): TGTGCCAGCAGAGGACAGGGATATAACACTGAAGCTTTCTTT. This gives the protein CASRGQGYNTEAFF. The chain links TRBV11-2 to TRBJ1-1; 8 nucleotides agree with TRBD1. Germline CDR1 reads SGHAT; CDR2 reads FQNNGV. V lost 6 bases, J lost 2 bases, and 5 bases stayed unmatched. CDR3 length: 14 amino acids.